The rows below give T cell receptor beta chains drawn from one sample of a study of blood T cell repertoires in COVID-19. Profiled with immunoSEQ multiplex PCR; TCRdb holds only in-frame clones, not every one. The sample yields fewer than 200,000 clones, around 83% seen once. Sequencing used PBMCs or T cells enriched from blood (not recorded which). These receptors came from a woman in her fifties or sixties in a cohort exposed to, infected with or recovered from COVID-19 (not recorded which). CDR3s include the opening cysteine and the closing phenylalanine or tryptophan. A D gene is named only where the DNA matches it firmly. Size values are once, few and many counts, or a class for expanded clones, and some rows have none.

clone_size,j_call,cdr3_length,v_call,d_call,cdr3_aa,cdr3_nt
.,TRBJ2-7,14,TRBV7-6,.,CASSLVVQGVEQYF,TGTGCCAGCAGCTTAGTGGTACAGGGAGTCGAGCAGTACTTC
.,TRBJ2-5,15,TRBV5-1,TRBD2,CASSLGGLDQETQYF,TGCGCCAGCAGCTTGGGGGGACTAGACCAAGAGACCCAGTACTTC
.,TRBJ1-5,14,TRBV5-1,.,CASSTGGDNQPQHF,TGCGCCAGCAGCACCGGGGGGGACAATCAGCCCCAGCATTTT
.,TRBJ1-1,15,TRBV27,TRBD1,CASKGQGASHTEAFF,TGTGCCAGCAAGGGACAGGGGGCCAGCCACACTGAAGCTTTCTTT
.,TRBJ1-2,15,TRBV4-3,.,CASSQRLAGNYGYTF,TGCGCCAGCAGCCAAAGATTGGCAGGGAACTATGGCTACACCTTC
.,TRBJ2-5,15,TRBV28,.,CASSFEQGYGETQYF,TGTGCCAGCAGTTTCGAACAGGGTTACGGGGAGACCCAGTACTTC
.,TRBJ1-6,15,TRBV7-2,TRBD1,CASSPPGQVNSPLHF,TGTGCCAGCAGCCCACCGGGACAGGTCAATTCACCCCTCCACTTT
.,TRBJ2-1,17,TRBV6-2/TRBV6-3,TRBD2,CASSYKGGGAGMNEQFF,TGTGCCAGCAGTTACAAGGGCGGGGGGGCCGGAATGAATGAGCAGTTCTTC
.,TRBJ2-3,16,TRBV2,TRBD2,CASSEVKTAGGNTQYF,TGTGCCAGCAGTGAGGTGAAAACAGCGGGAGGGAATACGCAGTATTTT
many,TRBJ1-1,14,TRBV18,.,CASSPEQSNTEAFF,TGTGCCAGCTCACCAGAACAGTCGAACACTGAAGCTTTCTTT
.,TRBJ2-5,11,TRBV7-2,.,CASSFQETQYF,TGTGCCAGCAGCTTTCAGGAGACCCAGTACTTC
.,TRBJ1-2,14,TRBV14,TRBD1,CASSPRQGAYGYTF,TGTGCCAGCAGCCCCCGACAGGGGGCTTATGGCTACACCTTC
.,TRBJ2-3,13,TRBV30,.,CAWSEDFSDTQYF,TGTGCCTGGAGCGAGGATTTCAGCGATACGCAGTATTTT
few,TRBJ2-5,14,TRBV2,TRBD2,CASSSSGSQETQYF,TGTGCCAGCAGTTCTAGCGGGAGCCAAGAGACCCAGTACTTC
few,TRBJ1-1,17,TRBV5-1,TRBD1,CASSNKNRGPMNTEAFF,TGCGCCAGCAGCAATAAAAACAGGGGACCCATGAACACTGAAGCTTTCTTT